This T cell receptor beta chain was identified during a study of blood T cell repertoires in COVID-19. Here immunoSEQ multiplex PCR was the method, and the copy in TCRdb shows in-frame clones only, minus some. The data show under 200,000 clones, 86% seen once. Germline V CDR1 and CDR2: MNHEY, SMNVEV (reference sequence). CDR3 size: 16 residues. The V end was cut by 2 bases, the J end by 1 base, with 14 bases between. This TCR derives from a woman in her 70s with acute or convalescent COVID-19. The sequencing input was peripheral blood. V gene TRBV27 combines with J gene TRBJ2-5, with D perhaps TRBD1 (5 bases). The CDR3 bases are TGTGCCAGCAGTTTAAGGTGGCAGGGCATCCAAGAGACCCAGTACTTC. It is translated as CASSLRWQGIQETQYF.